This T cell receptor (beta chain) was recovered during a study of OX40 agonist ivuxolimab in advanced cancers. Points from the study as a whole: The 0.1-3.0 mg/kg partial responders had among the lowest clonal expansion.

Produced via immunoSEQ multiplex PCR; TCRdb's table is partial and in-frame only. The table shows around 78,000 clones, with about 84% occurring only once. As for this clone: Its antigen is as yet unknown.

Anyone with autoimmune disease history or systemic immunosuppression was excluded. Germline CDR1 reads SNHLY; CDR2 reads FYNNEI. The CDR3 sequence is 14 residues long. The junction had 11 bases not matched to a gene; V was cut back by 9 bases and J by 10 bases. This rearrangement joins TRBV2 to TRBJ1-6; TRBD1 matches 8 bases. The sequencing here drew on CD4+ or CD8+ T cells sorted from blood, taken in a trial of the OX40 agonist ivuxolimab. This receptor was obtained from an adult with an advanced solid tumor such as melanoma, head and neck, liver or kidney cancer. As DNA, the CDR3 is TGTGCCAGTGTCGCCGACAGGGGTTCATCACCCCTCCACTTT. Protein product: CASVADRGSSPLHF.